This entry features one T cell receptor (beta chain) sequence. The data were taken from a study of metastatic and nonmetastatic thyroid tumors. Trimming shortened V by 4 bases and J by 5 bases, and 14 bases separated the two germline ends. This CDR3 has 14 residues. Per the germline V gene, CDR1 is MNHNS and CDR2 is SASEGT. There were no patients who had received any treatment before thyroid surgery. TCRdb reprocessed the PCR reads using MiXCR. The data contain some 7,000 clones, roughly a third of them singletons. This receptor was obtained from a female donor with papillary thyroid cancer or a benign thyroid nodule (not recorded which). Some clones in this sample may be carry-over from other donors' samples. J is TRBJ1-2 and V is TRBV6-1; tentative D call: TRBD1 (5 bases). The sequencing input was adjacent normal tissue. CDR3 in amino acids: CASSGGVLPYGYTF. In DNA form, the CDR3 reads TGTGCCAGCAGTGGGGGGGTGCTCCCATATGGCTACACCTTC.